The subject of this entry is one T cell receptor beta chain. J lost 5 bases, V lost 0 bases, and 8 bases had no gene match. This CDR3 is 17 amino acids long. Germline CDR1 reads LNHNV; CDR2 reads YYDKDF (reference sequence). TCRdb's copy holds only in-frame clones and misses some; the assay was immunoSEQ multiplex PCR. The table records just over 60,000 clones, around 87% of them present only once. This record belongs to a study of technical replicates of blood from a few donors. J is TRBJ2-2 and V is TRBV15, with TRBD2 matching over 8 bases. The source is a human donor in good health. Some clones in this sample may be carry-over from other donors' samples. The sequenced sample was PBMCs. CDR3 nucleotides: TGTGCCACCAGCAGAGATCGGGGGGGACCGGGGACCGGGGAGCTGTTTTTT. This translates into CATSRDRGGPGTGELFF. Looking up the rest from reference TRBV15 and TRBJ2-2 gives the full variable domain: DAMVIQNPRYQVTQFGKPVTLSCSQTLNHNVMYWYQQKSSQAPKLLFHYYDKDFNNEADTPDNFQSRRPNTSFCFLDIRSPGLGDTAMYLCATSRDRGGPGTGELFFGEGSRLTVL.